Listed below are T cell receptor beta chains from one sample, sequenced in a study of vaccination and CD4 T cells after COVID-19. TCRdb itself ran the PCR reads through MiXCR, one entry per CDR3 protein. The sample shows 15,000 to 20,000 distinct CDR3 sequences, 78% of them seen only once. No antigen has been identified for these receptors. The sequencing here drew on CD4+ T cells from blood, cultured in vitro, taken after SARS-CoV-2 vaccination. The receptors derive from a human donor who received a COVID-19 vaccine. Each CDR3 is given with its conserved first and last residue. D genes are given only for firm matches. The size field is filled for only some rows; it gives once, few, many or a size class.

J gene: TRBJ2-7
clone size: NA
V gene: TRBV5-8
D gene: TRBD1
CDR3 DNA: TGTGCCAGCAGCCAAGGGACAGGGGGCTCCTACGAGCAGTACTTC
CDR3 protein: CASSQGTGGSYEQYF

J gene: TRBJ1-5
clone size: few
V gene: TRBV25-1
D gene: NA
CDR3 DNA: TGTGCCAGCAGTGAAGCAGGGAGTGATGGCAATCAGCCCCAGCATTTT
CDR3 protein: CASSEAGSDGNQPQHF

J gene: TRBJ2-2
clone size: NA
V gene: TRBV6-1
D gene: NA
CDR3 DNA: TGTGCCAGCAGTGAGGAAAGTACCGGGGAGCTGTTTTTT
CDR3 protein: CASSEESTGELFF

J gene: TRBJ2-3
clone size: NA
V gene: TRBV7-2
D gene: NA
CDR3 DNA: TGTGCCAGCAGCTTAGCGCGAGGGAGGGATACGCAGTATTTT
CDR3 protein: CASSLARGRDTQYF

J gene: TRBJ1-1
clone size: NA
V gene: TRBV6-1
D gene: NA
CDR3 DNA: TGTGCCAGCAGTGAACGGCAGGGGAACACTGAAGCTTTCTTT
CDR3 protein: CASSERQGNTEAFF

J gene: TRBJ1-6
clone size: NA
V gene: TRBV2
D gene: NA
CDR3 DNA: TGTGCCAGCAGTAGGGGAGACAATTCACCCCTCCACTTT
CDR3 protein: CASSRGDNSPLHF

J gene: TRBJ1-4
clone size: NA
V gene: TRBV19
D gene: NA
CDR3 DNA: TGTGCCAGTAGTCTCACCATAGGAAAACTGTTTTTT
CDR3 protein: CASSLTIGKLFF

J gene: TRBJ2-7
clone size: NA
V gene: TRBV6-2/TRBV6-3
D gene: NA
CDR3 DNA: TGTGCCAGCAGGGGCTTTCCCCTTTACGAGCAGTACTTC
CDR3 protein: CASRGFPLYEQYF

J gene: TRBJ2-5
clone size: NA
V gene: TRBV7-8
D gene: TRBD2
CDR3 DNA: TGTGCCAGCAGTTTACACCTGGCCGGGACTAGCGGGGGGGAGGGTGAGACCCAGTACTTC
CDR3 protein: CASSLHLAGTSGGEGETQYF

J gene: TRBJ1-5
clone size: few
V gene: TRBV20-1
D gene: NA
CDR3 DNA: TGCAGTGCTAGCCCCAGGGAAAGGGGTGTTCCCAATCAGCCCCAGCATTTT
CDR3 protein: CSASPRERGVPNQPQHF

J gene: TRBJ1-6
clone size: few
V gene: TRBV20-1
D gene: TRBD1
CDR3 DNA: TGCAGTGCTAGAGACGGGACAGCGGCCTATAATTCACCCCTCCACTTT
CDR3 protein: CSARDGTAAYNSPLHF

J gene: TRBJ1-5
clone size: NA
V gene: TRBV19
D gene: NA
CDR3 DNA: TGTGCCAGTAGTATGGGCAGGGTGAGCAATCAGCCCCAGCATTTT
CDR3 protein: CASSMGRVSNQPQHF

J gene: TRBJ2-5
clone size: once
V gene: TRBV10-2
D gene: NA
CDR3 DNA: TGCGCCAGCAGACGAGCCCGGGACCTTCAAGAGACCCAGTACTTC
CDR3 protein: CASRRARDLQETQYF

J gene: TRBJ2-5
clone size: NA
V gene: TRBV5-4
D gene: TRBD1
CDR3 DNA: TGTGCCAGCAGCTTGGCAGGTCCCTCGACAGGGAAAGAGACCCAGTACTTC
CDR3 protein: CASSLAGPSTGKETQYF